This entry lists 25 T cell receptor beta chains sequenced from one sample in a study of CD8+CD57+ T cells in acquired aplastic anemia. Genomic DNA was employed as the template in profiling TCR beta VDJ and CDR3. TCRdb re-called the reads through MiXCR, storing one row per CDR3 protein. The sample consists of around 130,000 distinct CDR3 sequences, around 48% of them appearing once. Sample: sorted CD4+, CD8+, or CD8+CD57+ T cells (not recorded which) from PBMCs. Receptor source: a human donor in good health, serving as a control.

The sample holds many counts of this clonotype. J is TRBJ2-3 and V is TRBV11-3; 9 nucleotides agree with TRBD2. Germline values: CDR1 SGHNT, CDR2 YENEEA. This CDR3 is 15 amino acids long. V shed 6 bases and J 1 base; nucleotides not matched to a gene: 5. The CDR3 spells CASRGSGGRTDTQYF. CDR3 nucleotide sequence: TGTGCCAGCAGAGGAAGCGGGGGGCGCACAGATACGCAGTATTTT.

The rearrangement joins TRBV5-1 to TRBJ1-6, with D possibly TRBD1 on 5 matching bases. Trimming took off 3 bases at V and 11 bases at J, with 18 bases between the two ends. The CDR3 sequence is 15 residues long. Germline V CDR1 and CDR2: SGHRS, YFSETQ. Here the CDR3 DNA reads TGCGCCAGCAGCTCCGAAGGGGCTTCTGCGACACCCCTCCACTTT. Its protein is CASSSEGASATPLHF.

The rearrangement joins TRBV7-7 to TRBJ2-1; no clear D. V lost 0 bases to trimming and J lost 5 bases, with 5 bases between them. This CDR3 has 13 residues. The germline CDR1 and CDR2 sequences are SSHAT and FNYEAQ (reference sequence). In DNA, the CDR3 is TGTGCCAGCAGCTTAGCGCTGGACAATGAGCAGTTCTTC. Amino acid sequence: CASSLALDNEQFF.

The V gene is TRBV25-1, the J gene TRBJ1-1; D is unresolved. CDR1 and CDR2 (germline): MGHDK, SYGVNS. This CDR3 is 14 amino acids long. The germline V and J ends were trimmed by 6 bases and 0 bases, with 11 bases remaining between them. In nucleotides, the CDR3 is TGTGCCAGCAGCGTAGAGGGCATGAACACTGAAGCTTTCTTT. Encoded protein: CASSVEGMNTEAFF.

This clonotype came up many times. The chain uses TRBV19 and TRBJ2-7, with 8 bases aligning to TRBD1. CDR3 length: 15 amino acids. With V trimmed by 6 bases and J by 3 bases, 10 bases remained unmatched. Germline loops: CDR1 LNHDA, CDR2 SQIVND (reference sequence). The CDR3 DNA sequence: TGTGCCAGTAGCAGGGACAGGCAAATTATCTACGAGCAGTACTTC. Its protein product is CASSRDRQIIYEQYF. The full variable domain, in which reference TRBV19 and TRBJ2-7 provide the parts outside the CDR3, is DGGITQSPKYLFRKEGQNVTLSCEQNLNHDAMYWYRQDPGQGLRLIYYSQIVNDFQKGDIAEGYSVSREKKESFPLTVTSAQKNPTAFYLCASSRDRQIIYEQYFGPGTRLTVT.

This clonotype was counted many times. The chain links TRBV5-1 to TRBJ2-1; no clear D gene. This CDR3 has 15 residues. V was trimmed by 4 bases and J by 7 bases, leaving 18 bases between them. Germline-derived CDR1 and CDR2 are SGHRS and YFSETQ. CDR3 bases: TGCGCCAGCAGCACAACTATGGACGCCACTAATGAGCAGTTCTTC. Translation: CASSTTMDATNEQFF. Using reference TRBV5-1 and TRBJ2-1 for the parts outside the CDR3, the full variable domain is KAGVTQTPRYLIKTRGQQVTLSCSPISGHRSVSWYQQTPGQGLQFLFEYFSETQRNKGNFPGRFSGRQFSNSRSEMNVSTLELGDSALYLCASSTTMDATNEQFFGPGTRLTVL.

The chain couples TRBV19 to TRBJ2-7; no definite D call. V lost 3 bases to trimming and J lost 6 bases, with 9 bases between them. This CDR3 comprises 12 residues. CDR1 and CDR2 from the germline V gene are LNHDA and SQIVND (reference sequence). CDR3 sequence reads: CASSIWDGEQYF. CDR3 DNA sequence: TGTGCCAGTAGTATTTGGGATGGCGAGCAGTACTTC.

This chain uses TRBV14 with TRBJ1-5, with D possibly being TRBD1 (6 bases). Looked up from germline, CDR1 is SGHDN and CDR2 is FVKESK. The CDR3 sequence is 16 residues long. The V and J ends lost 0 bases and 6 bases respectively, with 15 bases between them. This chain's CDR3 is CASSQDLKGGGQPQHF. The CDR3 coding sequence is TGTGCCAGCAGCCAAGATCTGAAAGGGGGGGGTCAGCCCCAGCATTTT. Combining the CDR3 with reference TRBV14 and TRBJ1-5 gives the whole variable domain EAGVTQFPSHSVIEKGQTVTLRCDPISGHDNLYWYRRVMGKEIKFLLHFVKESKQDESGMPNNRFLAERTGGTYSTLKVQPAELEDSGVYFCASSQDLKGGGQPQHFGDGTRLSIL.

The chain links TRBV7-9 to TRBJ2-2; the D gene is possibly TRBD2 (6 bases). Looked up from germline, CDR1 is SEHNR and CDR2 is FQNEAQ (reference sequence). The CDR3 runs to 14 residues. Trimming shortened V by 7 bases and J by 5 bases, and 14 bases separated the two germline ends. CDR3 sequence reads: CASNDGGETGELFF. CDR3 DNA sequence: TGTGCCAGCAACGACGGGGGAGAGACCGGGGAGCTGTTTTTT.

There are many counts of this clonotype. V usage is TRBV6-5 and J usage is TRBJ1-4; a weak D match, TRBD1 (5 bases). The CDR3 is made up of 14 amino acids. The germline V gene has CDR1 MNHEY and CDR2 SVGAGI. With 6 bases removed from V and 2 bases from J, the gap between germline ends came to 10 bases. This CDR3 reads CASRRDSTNEKLFF. Here the CDR3 DNA reads TGTGCCAGCAGGAGAGACAGTACTAATGAAAAACTGTTTTTT.

The rearrangement links TRBV2 to TRBJ2-7, with D hard to call. Germline CDR1 SNHLY, CDR2 FYNNEI. The CDR3 covers 13 residues. V lost 4 bases and J lost 4, with 11 bases in between. The CDR3 sequence is CASSGDLFYEQYF. The CDR3 DNA is TGTGCCAGCAGTGGAGACTTATTTTACGAGCAGTACTTC.

The CDR3 is CATSRISDSYEQYF. Here the CDR3 DNA reads TGTGCCACCAGCAGAATCTCAGACTCCTACGAGCAGTACTTC. V is TRBV15 and J is TRBJ2-7; D not resolved. V was shortened by 2 bases and J by 0 bases, with 8 bases between the two germline ends. The germline gives CDR1 LNHNV, CDR2 YYDKDF (reference sequence). CDR3 length: 14 residues.

This clonotype was observed many times. This chain uses TRBV5-6 with TRBJ1-1; D not resolved. V lost 2 bases to trimming and J lost 8 bases, with 13 bases between them. The germline V gene encodes CDR1 SGHDT and CDR2 YYEEEE. The CDR3 sequence is 13 residues long. The CDR3 loop reads CASSFGRREEAFF. The CDR3, as DNA: TGTGCCAGCAGCTTCGGTCGGAGAGAGGAAGCTTTCTTT.

This clonotype appeared many times. The V call is TRBV20-1, the J call TRBJ1-4; D unclear. Germline CDR1 is DFQATT and CDR2 is SNEGSKA (reference sequence). This CDR3 spans 15 amino acids. Trimming pared 5 bases from V and 7 bases from J, leaving 20 bases between. Written as DNA, the CDR3 is TGCAGTGCTGGGAAGATAGGGTACGCTAGTGAAAAACTGTTTTTT. This sequence encodes CSAGKIGYASEKLFF.

Comment on this clonotype: Its ends do not fully match the called genes, so a read error is possible. J is TRBJ2-2 and V is TRBV10-2; perhaps TRBD2 as D (5 bases). Looked up from germline, CDR1 is WSHSY and CDR2 is SAAADI. The CDR3 sequence is 14 residues long. CDR3 DNA: TGCGCCAGCTCTGTAAGGGTCAACACCGGGGAGCTGCTTTTT. Its protein is CASSVRVNTGELLF.

This clonotype was seen once. This chain links TRBV10-3 with TRBJ1-4; D ambiguous. Germline CDR1 reads ENHRY; CDR2 reads SYGVKD. CDR3 length: 13 residues. Between the trimmed V and J ends, which lost 7 bases and 0 bases, there was a span of 6 bases. CDR3 DNA sequence: TGTGCCATCACCGCTGCAACTAATGAAAAACTGTTTTTT. Translation: CAITAATNEKLFF.

This clonotype was counted between two and nine times. V gene TRBV6-5 combines with J gene TRBJ2-2; weak D call: TRBD1 (5 bases). The CDR3 totals 16 residues. V gave up 2 bases and J gave up 6 bases, with 16 bases separating them. Germline CDR1 is MNHEY and CDR2 is SVGAGI. CDR3: CASSYQGSYSAGELFF. Written as DNA, the CDR3 is TGTGCCAGCAGTTACCAGGGATCGTATTCCGCCGGGGAGCTGTTTTTT.

The chain employs TRBV15 and TRBJ2-3, with D perhaps matching TRBD1 (6 bases). The germline V gene has CDR1 LNHNV and CDR2 YYDKDF (reference sequence). Trimming stripped 0 bases from V and 2 bases from J, with 9 bases between. The CDR3 covers 15 residues. The CDR3 DNA reads as TGTGCCACCAGCAGAGAAGGGGGAAACACAGATACGCAGTATTTT. Protein product: CATSREGGNTDTQYF.

This clonotype was detected ten times or more. The chain recombines TRBV6-1 with TRBJ1-1, with unresolved D. The V gene lost 6 bases and the J gene lost 5 bases, with 22 bases spanning the gap. This CDR3 region has 16 residues. Germline V gene sequence: CDR1 MNHNS, CDR2 SASEGT. DNA for the CDR3: TGTGCCAGCAGCAACGGGCATGGTAAAGGCGGGACTGAAGCTTTCTTT. Translating it yields CASSNGHGKGGTEAFF.

The sample holds one count of this clonotype. This chain joins TRBV29-1 and TRBJ2-2, with D uncertain. In germline, CDR1 is SQVTM, CDR2 ANQGSEA. The CDR3 sequence is 12 residues long. In nucleotides, the CDR3 is TGCACCACCATTAGCCGTTCCGGGGAGCTGTTTTTT. Translation gives CTTISRSGELFF.

The chain employs TRBV29-1 and TRBJ1-1; D gene uncertain. The CDR3 has 11 residues. V lost 5 bases and J 1 base, leaving 5 bases between the germline ends. Germline CDR1 reads SQVTM; CDR2 reads ANQGSEA. The DNA for the CDR3 is TGCAGCGTTAAGGAGAACACTGAAGCTTTCTTT. Its translation: CSVKENTEAFF. Full variable domain (remainder filled in from reference TRBV29-1 and TRBJ1-1): SAVISQKPSRDICQRGTSLTIQCQVDSQVTMMFWYRQQPGQSLTLIATANQGSEATYESGFVIDKFPISRPNLTFSTLTVSNMSPEDSSIYLCSVKENTEAFFGQGTRLTVV.

This clonotype was observed once. A much larger clone differs from this one at a single base, so this may be a read error. This chain connects TRBV4-1 to TRBJ2-1, with D maybe TRBD1 (7 bases). The ends were cut back, 2 bases at V and 9 bases at J, with 20 bases in the middle. The germline gives CDR1 MGHRA, CDR2 YSYEKL. The CDR3 covers 16 residues. CDR3 DNA sequence: TGCGCCAGCAGCCAACGGGGGCAGGGGGATGGCAGTGAGCAGTTCTTC. Encoded protein: CASSQRGQGDGSEQFF.

This clonotype was seen only a few times. CDR3 nucleotide sequence: TGTGCCAGCGGAGGGACTCCCGTCGTCTTGAACACTGAAGCTTTCTTT. This translates into CASGGTPVVLNTEAFF. This chain uses TRBV2 with TRBJ1-1, with D maybe TRBD1 (5 bases). The germline CDR1 and CDR2 sequences are SNHLY and FYNNEI. There are 16 residues in the CDR3. With 8 bases removed from V and 0 bases from J, the gap between germline ends came to 19 bases.

The CDR3 region has the DNA TGTGCCACCAGCAGAGATATGGCAGCGCCGAACACTGAAGCTTTCTTT. Translation gives CATSRDMAAPNTEAFF. The V gene is TRBV15, the J gene TRBJ1-1; no clear D gene. Per germline, CDR1 LNHNV and CDR2 YYDKDF (reference sequence). The CDR3 has 16 residues. V dropped 0 bases and J dropped 1 base, with 12 bases sitting between them.

The table lists this clonotype with a few counts. V gene TRBV15 combines with J gene TRBJ2-7; D call uncertain. V was pared by 3 bases and J by 6 bases, with 9 bases between. The CDR3 has 12 residues. Germline V lookup: CDR1 LNHNV, CDR2 YYDKDF (reference sequence). CDR3 loop: CATSRSSGEQYF. The CDR3 nucleotides read TGTGCCACCAGCAGGTCGTCGGGCGAGCAGTACTTC.